This T cell receptor (beta chain) stems from a study of beta chain features in type 1 diabetes. Study-wide background: Patients were similar to healthy donors in age and gender (as well as in cell yields).

The trim removed 2 bases at V and 8 bases at J, leaving 15 bases unmatched. CDR1 is SGHRS and CDR2 is YFSETQ in the germline V gene. The CDR3 length is 16 residues. Investigators reverse transcribed all isolated RNA, so they sequenced expressed TCRB transcripts. Sequencing used immunoSEQ multiplex PCR; TCRdb keeps in-frame clones, though not all of them. The sample lists about 250,000 clones; 13% to 15% were seen once. The sample comprised naive CD4+ T cells from blood. This chain uses TRBV5-1 with TRBJ1-1; TRBD1 matches at 7 bases. The sequence derives from a woman between 40 and 50 years old in good health. CDR3 amino acids: CASSFSGGGTGREAFF. In DNA, the CDR3 is TGCGCCAGCAGCTTTTCCGGAGGGGGCACGGGACGGGAAGCTTTCTTT. The full variable domain, rest sourced from reference TRBV5-1 and TRBJ1-1, is KAGVTQTPRYLIKTRGQQVTLSCSPISGHRSVSWYQQTPGQGLQFLFEYFSETQRNKGNFPGRFSGRQFSNSRSEMNVSTLELGDSALYLCASSFSGGGTGREAFFGQGTRLTVV.